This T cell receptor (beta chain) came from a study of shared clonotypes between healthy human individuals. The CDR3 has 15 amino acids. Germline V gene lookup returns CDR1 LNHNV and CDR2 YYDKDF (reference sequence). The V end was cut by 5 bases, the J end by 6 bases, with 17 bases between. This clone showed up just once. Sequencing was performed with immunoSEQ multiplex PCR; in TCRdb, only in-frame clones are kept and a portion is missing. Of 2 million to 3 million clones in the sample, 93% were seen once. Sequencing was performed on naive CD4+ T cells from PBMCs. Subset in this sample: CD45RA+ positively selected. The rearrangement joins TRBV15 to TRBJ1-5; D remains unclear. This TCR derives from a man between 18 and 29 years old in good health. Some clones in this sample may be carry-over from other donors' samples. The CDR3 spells CATSLNSMVFQPQHF. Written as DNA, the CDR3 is TGTGCCACCAGCTTAAACTCCATGGTTTTTCAGCCCCAGCATTTT.